The 12 T cell receptor beta chains in this list originate from one sample, sequenced in a study of glioma-infiltrating T cells. TCR alpha and beta CDR3 regions were amplified from RNA using iRepertoire nested multiplex PCR. Each CDR3 protein gets one entry after TCRdb re-called the multiplex PCR reads with MiXCR. Altogether about 410,000 distinct CDR3 sequences are present, 41% being singletons, with the ten largest covering more than 10%. The sample taken for sequencing was glioma tissue, nonneoplastic brain tissue, or PBMCs (not recorded which). These receptors originate from a human donor with low-grade glioma or glioblastoma, undergoing nonglioma brain surgery, or in good health (not recorded which).

The V gene is TRBV7-2, the J gene TRBJ2-1; D gene unclear. Germline CDR1 is SGHTA and CDR2 is FQGNSA. The V and J ends lost 3 bases and 7 bases respectively, with 10 bases between them. The CDR3 is 13 amino acids. CDR3 nucleotides: TGTGCCAGCAGCTTTACTAAGGGAAATGAGCAGTTCTTC. Its translation: CASSFTKGNEQFF.

This chain connects TRBV15 to TRBJ2-7, with D possibly matching TRBD2 (6 bases). The CDR3 is 15 amino acids. Germline lookup yields CDR1 LNHNV and CDR2 YYDKDF (reference sequence). Trimming removed 1 base from V and 6 bases from J, with 16 bases in between. The CDR3 nucleotides read TGTGCCACCAGCAGAGCCCTCTCCGGACTACGCGAGCAGTACTTC. Amino acid sequence: CATSRALSGLREQYF.

This sequence joins TRBV19 and TRBJ2-3; D is possibly TRBD2 (7 bases). The V end lost 3 bases, the J end lost 4 bases, and 14 bases lay between the germline ends. This CDR3 contains 15 residues. CDR1 and CDR2 from the germline V gene are LNHDA and SQIVND (reference sequence). The CDR3 sequence: CASSIPQGGADTQYF. The CDR3 DNA follows: TGTGCCAGTAGTATCCCACAGGGAGGGGCAGATACGCAGTATTTT.

To note about this clonotype: At one boundary the junction diverges from the germline segment, which might be a read error. The rearrangement joins TRBV7-6 to TRBJ2-3; no firm D call. CDR1 is SGHVS, CDR2 FNYEAQ, per germline. This CDR3 spans 14 amino acids. The CDR3 DNA reads as TGTGCTAGCAGCGCGCGGCCTGGGCCAGATACGCAGTATTTT. This translates into CASSARPGPDTQYF.

As for this clonotype: This may stem from a read error, because a much larger clone lies one nucleotide away. The chain combines TRBV4-1 with TRBJ2-7; 10 bases fit TRBD2. CDR3 length: 15 amino acids. CDR1 MGHRA and CDR2 YSYEKL come from the germline V gene. The CDR3 sequence is CASGQGLAETYEQYF. The CDR3 DNA reads TGCGCCAGCGGCCAAGGACTAGCGGAGACCTACGAGCAGTACTTC.

V usage is TRBV4-1 and J usage is TRBJ1-3, with 9 bases identical to TRBD1. Looked up from germline, CDR1 is MGHRA and CDR2 is YSYEKL. Losses at the gene ends were 1 base for V and 1 base for J; bases not matched to a gene: 8. This CDR3 is built from 18 residues. CDR3 bases: TGCGCCAGCAGCCAAGTTTGGACAGGGGAATTTTCTGGAAACACCATATATTTT. This encodes CASSQVWTGEFSGNTIYF.

This clonotype was observed a handful of times. The gene calls are TRBV20-1 and TRBJ1-1; weak D call: TRBD1 (5 bases). V shed 5 bases and J shed 5 bases, with 12 bases lying between them. This CDR3 contains 12 residues. The germline V gene has CDR1 DFQATT and CDR2 SNEGSKA (reference sequence). In nucleotides, the CDR3 is TGCAGTGCTCGGGACTTATCGACTGAAGCTTTCTTT. This codes for CSARDLSTEAFF.

V usage is TRBV20-1 and J usage is TRBJ1-1, with 8 bases fitting TRBD1. V dropped 0 bases and J dropped 2; count of bases not matched to a gene: 5. The CDR3 contains 15 residues. The V gene's germline CDR1 is DFQATT and CDR2 SNEGSKA (reference sequence). DNA of the CDR3: TGCAGTGCTAGAGATCGGACAGGGCCTAACACTGAAGCTTTCTTT. This codes for CSARDRTGPNTEAFF.

The table lists this clonotype with a few counts. The gene calls are TRBV6-1 and TRBJ2-5; D possibly uses TRBD1 or TRBD2 (5 bases each). CDR1 MNHNS and CDR2 SASEGT come from the germline V gene. V gave up 6 bases and J gave up 3 bases, with 14 bases separating them. This CDR3 has 14 residues. In DNA form, the CDR3 reads TGTGCCAGCAGGCCCGGGACGACGAAAGAGACCCAGTACTTC. This encodes CASRPGTTKETQYF.

This clonotype was observed many times. The V and J genes are TRBV27 and TRBJ1-6, with TRBD1 matching over 7 bases. Germline loops: CDR1 MNHEY, CDR2 SMNVEV (reference sequence). The CDR3 contains 15 residues. Trimming took 5 bases from V and 10 from J; bases not matched to a gene: 11. The CDR3 region is CASSPQPQGQSPLHF. The DNA for the CDR3 is TGTGCCAGCAGTCCCCAGCCACAGGGGCAATCACCCCTCCACTTT.

The chain is built from TRBV27 and TRBJ1-2; 9 bases line up with TRBD1. The CDR3 is 15 residues long. J lost 12 bases, V lost 7 bases, and 18 bases had no gene match. CDR1 MNHEY and CDR2 SMNVEV come from the germline V gene (reference sequence). CDR3 residues: CASNPTGGANYSHTF. As DNA, the CDR3 is TGTGCCAGCAACCCGACAGGGGGGGCTAACTATAGCCACACCTTC.

This CDR3 reads CASSLIQGRLGNQPQHF. The CDR3 region has the DNA TGTGCCAGCAGTTTAATACAGGGCCGCTTAGGCAATCAGCCCCAGCATTTT. This sequence joins TRBV28 and TRBJ1-5, with a tentative D call TRBD1 (6 bases). Trimming shortened V by 2 bases and J by 2 bases, and 16 bases separated the two germline ends. Germline V gene sequence: CDR1 MDHEN, CDR2 SYDVKM. CDR3 length: 17 amino acids.